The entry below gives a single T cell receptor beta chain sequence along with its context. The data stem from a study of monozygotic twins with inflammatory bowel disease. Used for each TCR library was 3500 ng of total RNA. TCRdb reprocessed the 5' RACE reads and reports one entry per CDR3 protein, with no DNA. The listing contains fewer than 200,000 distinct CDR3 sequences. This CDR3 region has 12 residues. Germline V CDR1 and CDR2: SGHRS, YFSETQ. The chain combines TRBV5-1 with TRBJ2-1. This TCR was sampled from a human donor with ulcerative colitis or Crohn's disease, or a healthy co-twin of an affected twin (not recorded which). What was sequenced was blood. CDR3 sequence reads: CASSLGGNEQFF.